This T cell receptor beta chain was captured in a study of T cells after yellow fever vaccination (dated by TCRdb to about 2019). General notes on the study: The SMART-Seq v4 Ultra Low Input RNA kit was used to prepare libraries from fractions with low cell numbers. To follow T-cell clones before and after both primary and booster YFV17D yellow fever vaccination, bulk TCR alpha and beta repertoires underwent longitudinal sequencing. Two healthy male donors, one aged 18 to 30 and one aged 30 to 40 years, were included in the cohort. Blood was drawn at multiple timepoints before and after primary and secondary immunization, with bulk PBMC replicates and cell subsets isolated. Here is what the overall study found, with its caveats: Most clones expanded after primary vaccination were re-detected after the booster (almost 97% of CD4 and around 88% of CD8), suggesting broad memory maintenance. Compared with the primary T-cell response, the secondary T-cell response was faster but weaker, reaching its peak on day 5 rather than on day 15. FACS-sorted repertoires could contain abundant contaminating clonotypes from the bulk population, so computational filtering was required. A small fraction of clonotypes appeared in both the CD4 and CD8 compartments, likely as a result of convergent recombination. The study included only two donors, which limits how far the findings can be generalized.

V ends up 4 bases short and J 7 bases short, with an unmatched junction base count of 15. Counted from cysteine to phenylalanine, this CDR3 has 15 amino acids. Of all the DNA, just the CDR3 is kept, 45 bases in frame from base 1. CDR1 SQVTM and CDR2 ANQGSEA were looked up in the germline V gene. The sample's treatment or condition label is to be understood as: live attenuated yellow fever vaccine strain. PBMCs were isolated from peripheral blood using a standard Ficoll-Paque protocol. Dynabeads CD4 and CD8 positive selection kits were used to isolate the CD4 and CD8 T-cell fractions. TriZol was used to extract RNA from bulk PBMCs, CD4 and CD8 fractions, and dextramer-positive and dextramer-negative fractions. Synthesis of TCR cDNA relied on 5'RACE template switching, a step that introduced a universal primer site along with unique molecular identifiers. Priming of cDNA synthesis was performed from both the TCR alpha and TCR beta constant segments. Two PCR steps were used to amplify libraries, with sample barcodes and sequencing adapters being added in the second step. Libraries were sequenced on Illumina HiSeq 2500 (2x100 bp) or NovaSeq (2x150 bp). Processing in the source paper ran as follows. MIGEC handled demultiplexing of reads and collapsing into UMI consensus sequences, while MiXCR performed V(D)J alignment. Vaccine-responding clonotypes were identified with edgeR using replicate PBMC samples, with FDR below 0.01 and a log2 fold change above 5 up to day 15 being required. Bulk clonotypes were assigned CD4 or CD8 identity according to which sequenced CD4 or CD8 repertoire held them at higher abundance. The public reads were run again by TCRdb, first through fastp at Q25 and then through MiXCR, and only productive beta chains were kept. Rows with a matching CDR3 protein are joined into one entry that keeps the most common DNA and genes. TCRdb's processing, not the authors', yielded these V and J calls. This sample has roughly 63,000 distinct CDR3 sequences in its table, and 7.4% of those were observed once. Around 34% of the sample is held by the ten biggest clonotypes.

This clonotype appeared many times. The antigen it recognizes is unknown. No qualities accompany the bases; no much larger clone lies one base away. The receptor was derived from a man younger than 40 who received the YFV17D yellow fever vaccine. Here the chain combines TRBV29-1 and TRBJ2-5, and 7 junctional nucleotides match TRBD2. The specimen was CD8+ T cells sorted from PBMCs, collected 15 days after the yellow fever booster vaccination. The nucleotides read TGCAGCGTTGCTGGTGGGGGGAGGGCCTCTGGGACCCAGTACTTC. This is translated as CSVAGGGRASGTQYF.